The 24 T cell receptor beta chains in this list originate from one sample, sequenced in a study of CD8 T cells in ankylosing spondylitis. One entry per CDR3 protein, called by TCRdb with MiXCR from the 5' RACE reads. The table shows about 250,000 distinct CDR3 sequences, with roughly 8% occurring only once. Sequenced: blood, either unsorted or a sorted T cell fraction (not recorded which). These receptor sequences come from a female donor with ankylosing spondylitis or in good health (not recorded which).

This clonotype was observed at least ten times. V is TRBV5-5 and J is TRBJ2-7; tentative D call: TRBD2 (5 bases). The ends were cut back, 7 bases at V and 2 bases at J, with 16 bases in the middle. CDR1 is SGHKS and CDR2 is YYEKEE in the germline V gene (reference sequence). The CDR3 is made up of 14 amino acids. This CDR3 reads CASQPGLKTYEQYF. CDR3 in DNA: TGTGCCAGCCAGCCCGGACTTAAGACCTACGAGCAGTACTTC.

The V gene is TRBV6-2 or TRBV6-3, the J gene TRBJ2-7; D not resolved. The CDR3 length is 11 residues. The V end was cut by 6 bases, the J end by 4 bases, with 7 bases between. Germline V gene data show CDR1 as MNHEY and CDR2 as SVGEGT. CDR3 sequence (DNA): TGTGCCAGCAGCCTCCGGTACGAGCAGTACTTC. Protein sequence: CASSLRYEQYF.

In this sample, this clonotype turned up many times. V and J are TRBV6-1 and TRBJ2-1; TRBD2 agrees at 11 bases. CDR1 is MNHNS, CDR2 SASEGT, per germline. The CDR3 is 17 residues long. V dropped 6 bases and J dropped 0; count of bases not matched to a gene: 7. DNA of the CDR3: TGTGCCAGCAGGGGCGGGACTAGCGGAAGCTCCTACAATGAGCAGTTCTTC. Translating gives CASRGGTSGSSYNEQFF.

This clonotype was observed at least ten times. The rearrangement joins TRBV6-1 to TRBJ1-1; TRBD1 matches 8 bases. Germline CDR1 MNHNS, CDR2 SASEGT. Trimming removed 7 bases from V and 4 bases from J; junction bases left unmatched: 8. This CDR3 is 14 amino acids long. In DNA, the CDR3 is TGTGCCAGCAACGGACAGGGCAGGAGCACTGAAGCTTTCTTT. It codes for CASNGQGRSTEAFF.

This clonotype occurred many times. The rearrangement uses TRBV15 and TRBJ1-4; tentative D call: TRBD1 (6 bases). Germline lookup yields CDR1 LNHNV and CDR2 YYDKDF (reference sequence). Deletions cut 2 bases from V and 4 bases from J, with 11 bases between. This CDR3 has 15 amino acids. The CDR3 nucleotides read TGTGCCACCAGCAGACGACAGGAGTTTAATGAAAAACTGTTTTTT. Translating it yields CATSRRQEFNEKLFF.

Ten or more counts support this clonotype. The chain combines TRBV12-3 or TRBV12-4 with TRBJ1-1, with a weak D call TRBD1 (5 bases). This CDR3 comprises 13 residues. V was clipped by 6 bases and J by 3 bases, with 11 bases between them. CDR3 DNA: TGTGCCAGCAGACGGCAGGGAGACACTGAAGCTTTCTTT. Translation gives CASRRQGDTEAFF.

This clonotype was recorded at least ten times. This chain connects TRBV7-2 to TRBJ2-3; D not certain. The V gene lost 5 bases and the J gene lost 2 bases, with 14 bases spanning the gap. Per germline, CDR1 SGHTA and CDR2 FQGNSA. There are 15 residues in the CDR3. The CDR3: CASSHRTVYTDTQYF. DNA for the CDR3: TGTGCCAGCAGCCATCGCACCGTATACACAGATACGCAGTATTTT.

The table lists this clonotype with a few counts. V and J are TRBV11-2 and TRBJ2-7; maybe TRBD1 (5 bases). Germline V gene data show CDR1 as SGHAT and CDR2 as FQNNGV. This CDR3 contains 15 residues. Deletions cut 5 bases from V and 2 bases from J, with 16 bases between. The CDR3 DNA reads TGTGCCAGCAGCCCTAGGGGTGGGGTGACCTACGAGCAGTACTTC. It codes for CASSPRGGVTYEQYF.

This clonotype was observed at least ten times. V is TRBV20-1 and J is TRBJ2-1, with a tentative D call TRBD2 (5 bases). The V gene's germline CDR1 is DFQATT and CDR2 SNEGSKA (reference sequence). This CDR3 comprises 16 residues. The V and J ends lost 0 bases and 5 bases respectively, with 17 bases between them. The CDR3 region is CSARDEGDARHNEQFF. The CDR3 DNA reads TGCAGTGCTAGAGATGAGGGTGATGCGCGACACAATGAGCAGTTCTTC.

This clonotype was seen many times. The chain joins TRBV12-3 or TRBV12-4 to TRBJ2-1; 8 bases are shared with TRBD1. This CDR3 spans 16 amino acids. Unmatched junction bases numbered 14, after V lost 5 bases and J lost 8 bases. The CDR3 bases are TGTGCCAGCAGTCCCCCCAGGACAGGGACCTCAGATGAGCAGTTCTTC. Residues: CASSPPRTGTSDEQFF.

This clonotype was seen many times. This chain connects TRBV15 to TRBJ2-2, with a possible D match to TRBD2 (6 bases). The germline CDR1 and CDR2 sequences are LNHNV and YYDKDF (reference sequence). The CDR3 extends over 15 amino acids. The germline V and J ends were trimmed by 3 bases and 6 bases, with 14 bases remaining between them. The CDR3 DNA reads TGTGCCACCAGCAGGGGAGGCGGAGACCCCGGGGAGCTGTTTTTT. Translated: CATSRGGGDPGELFF.

This clonotype showed up many times. This rearrangement joins TRBV20-1 to TRBJ2-3; 8 bases map to TRBD2. With V trimmed by 1 base and J by 7 bases, 13 bases remained unmatched. Looked up from germline, CDR1 is DFQATT and CDR2 is SNEGSKA (reference sequence). This CDR3 comprises 16 residues. The CDR3, as DNA: TGCAGTGCTAGAGCGGGGATAGCGGGGTTTCATAATACGCAGTATTTT. It codes for CSARAGIAGFHNTQYF.

This clonotype appeared a few times. The chain joins TRBV7-2 to TRBJ2-6; D remains ambiguous. V was shortened by 5 bases and J by 0 bases, with 8 bases between the two germline ends. The germline gives CDR1 SGHTA, CDR2 FQGNSA. The CDR3 contains 15 residues. The CDR3 loop reads CASSPSSSGANVLTF. CDR3 sequence (DNA): TGTGCCAGCAGCCCGAGCAGCTCTGGGGCCAACGTCCTGACTTTC.

This clonotype was seen many times. The gene calls are TRBV29-1 and TRBJ1-5; D is unclear. The ends were cut back, 4 bases at V and 0 bases at J, with 4 bases in the middle. The germline V gene encodes CDR1 SQVTM and CDR2 ANQGSEA. This CDR3 contains 12 residues. CDR3 sequence reads: CSVANSNQPQHF. The CDR3 DNA sequence: TGCAGCGTTGCCAATAGCAATCAGCCCCAGCATTTT. Full variable domain (missing parts from reference TRBV29-1 and TRBJ1-5): SAVISQKPSRDICQRGTSLTIQCQVDSQVTMMFWYRQQPGQSLTLIATANQGSEATYESGFVIDKFPISRPNLTFSTLTVSNMSPEDSSIYLCSVANSNQPQHFGDGTRLSIL.

This chain connects TRBV2 to TRBJ1-5; D might be TRBD1 (6 bases). Germline V gene data show CDR1 as SNHLY and CDR2 as FYNNEI. The CDR3 is made up of 14 amino acids. V lost 6 bases and J 7 bases, leaving 16 bases between the germline ends. The CDR3 DNA reads as TGTGCCAGCAGGGACAGCCCTCGAGGGCAGCCCCAGCATTTT. Translating it yields CASRDSPRGQPQHF.

The table lists this clonotype with many counts. V gene TRBV7-6 combines with J gene TRBJ2-7; no definite D call. Trimming shortened V by 1 base and J by 2 bases, and 9 bases separated the two germline ends. Germline V gives CDR1 SGHVS, CDR2 FNYEAQ. CDR3 length equals 14 residues. CDR3: CASSLGQETYEQYF. CDR3 DNA sequence: TGTGCCAGCAGCTTAGGGCAGGAAACCTACGAGCAGTACTTC. The full variable domain, rest sourced from reference TRBV7-6 and TRBJ2-7, is GAGVSQSPRYKVTKRGQDVALRCDPISGHVSLYWYRQALGQGPEFLTYFNYEAQQDKSGLPNDRFSAERPEGSISTLTIQRTEQRDSAMYRCASSLGQETYEQYFGPGTRLTVT.

The gene calls are TRBV13 and TRBJ2-3; the D gene is possibly TRBD2 (5 bases). The CDR3 sequence is 16 residues long. Germline lookup yields CDR1 PRHDT and CDR2 FYEKMQ (reference sequence). Deletions cut 0 bases from V and 0 bases from J, with 10 bases between. CDR3 loop: CASSLGDFGSTDTQYF. CDR3 coding DNA: TGTGCCAGCAGCTTAGGGGACTTCGGAAGCACAGATACGCAGTATTTT.

The gene calls are TRBV2 and TRBJ2-2, with D unresolved. Germline CDR1 SNHLY, CDR2 FYNNEI. Trimming shortened V by 6 bases and J by 2 bases, and 7 bases separated the two germline ends. The CDR3 has 13 residues. CDR3 sequence reads: CASRLSNTGELFF. For the CDR3, the DNA is TGTGCCAGCAGGCTAAGCAACACCGGGGAGCTGTTTTTT.

The chain employs TRBV6-1 and TRBJ1-2; 9 bases are shared with TRBD1. The V segment lost 8 bases and the J segment 8 bases; nucleotides outside the gene matches: 6. CDR1 is MNHNS, CDR2 SASEGT, per germline. The CDR3 covers 12 residues. The CDR3 reads CASCGQGLGYTF. The CDR3 nucleotides read TGTGCCAGCTGCGGACAGGGGCTGGGCTACACCTTC.

The DNA of the CDR3 is TGTGCCACCAGCAGAGGAGGGAGGTTTGAGACCCAGTACTTC. Its translation is CATSRGGRFETQYF. The chain recombines TRBV15 with TRBJ2-5; possibly TRBD2 for D (6 bases). Germline-derived CDR1 and CDR2 are LNHNV and YYDKDF (reference sequence). Trimming took 1 base from V and 5 from J, leaving 11 bases between them. This CDR3 comprises 14 residues. Looking up the rest from reference TRBV15 and TRBJ2-5 gives the full variable domain: DAMVIQNPRYQVTQFGKPVTLSCSQTLNHNVMYWYQQKSSQAPKLLFHYYDKDFNNEADTPDNFQSRRPNTSFCFLDIRSPGLGDTAMYLCATSRGGRFETQYFGPGTRLLVL.

This clonotype was observed at least ten times. This chain connects TRBV6-2 or TRBV6-3 to TRBJ2-3; no firm D call. The germline gives CDR1 MNHEY, CDR2 SVGEGT. The CDR3 has 12 amino acids. Trimming removed 4 bases at V and 6 bases at J, with 8 bases between. The CDR3 spells CASSWGPDTQYF. In nucleotides, the CDR3 is TGTGCCAGCAGTTGGGGTCCGGATACGCAGTATTTT.

The sample holds many counts of this clonotype. The chain uses TRBV11-1 and TRBJ2-4; the match to TRBD2 covers 10 bases. The germline gives CDR1 SGHAT, CDR2 FQDESV (reference sequence). The length of the CDR3 is 20 residues. J gave up 0 bases and V 3 bases, and 14 bases lay outside the gene matches. The CDR3 is CASSFPSGSYEGGAKNIQYF. CDR3 sequence (DNA): TGTGCCAGCAGCTTCCCTAGCGGGAGTTACGAGGGGGGAGCCAAAAACATTCAGTACTTC.

This clonotype has at least ten counts. The rearrangement links TRBV20-1 to TRBJ2-1, with 10 bases fitting TRBD2. From germline, CDR1 is DFQATT and CDR2 SNEGSKA (reference sequence). V trimming: 3 bases; J trimming: 5 bases; junction bases outside the gene matches: 10. The CDR3 has 16 residues. CDR3 residues: CSASSSTSGTNNEQFF. The CDR3 nucleotides read TGCAGTGCTAGCTCCTCAACTAGCGGGACTAACAATGAGCAGTTCTTC.

This clonotype has at least ten counts. The gene calls are TRBV5-1 and TRBJ2-2; unclear D gene. The CDR3 extends over 13 amino acids. CDR1 is SGHRS, CDR2 YFSETQ, per germline. Trimming stripped 0 bases from V and 2 bases from J, with 2 bases between. The chain's CDR3 is CASSLDNTGELFF. As DNA, the CDR3 is TGCGCCAGCAGCTTGGATAACACCGGGGAGCTGTTTTTT.